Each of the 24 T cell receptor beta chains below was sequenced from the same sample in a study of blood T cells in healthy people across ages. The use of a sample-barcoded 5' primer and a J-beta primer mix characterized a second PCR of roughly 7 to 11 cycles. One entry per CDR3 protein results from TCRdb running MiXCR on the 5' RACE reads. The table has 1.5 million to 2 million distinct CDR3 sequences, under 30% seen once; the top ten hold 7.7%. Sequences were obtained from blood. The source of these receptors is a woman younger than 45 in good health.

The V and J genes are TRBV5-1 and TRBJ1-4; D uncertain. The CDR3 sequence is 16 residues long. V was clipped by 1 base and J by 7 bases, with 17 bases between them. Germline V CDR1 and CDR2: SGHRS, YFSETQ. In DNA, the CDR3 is TGCGCCAGCAGCTTGATGGGAGTGGATCGGGCTGAAAAACTGTTTTTT. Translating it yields CASSLMGVDRAEKLFF.

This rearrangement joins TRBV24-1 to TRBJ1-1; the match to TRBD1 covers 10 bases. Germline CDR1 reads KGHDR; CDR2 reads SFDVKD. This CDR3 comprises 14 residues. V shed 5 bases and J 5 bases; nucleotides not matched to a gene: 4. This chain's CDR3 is CATSGTGGRTEAFF. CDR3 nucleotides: TGTGCCACCAGTGGGACAGGGGGAAGAACTGAAGCTTTCTTT.

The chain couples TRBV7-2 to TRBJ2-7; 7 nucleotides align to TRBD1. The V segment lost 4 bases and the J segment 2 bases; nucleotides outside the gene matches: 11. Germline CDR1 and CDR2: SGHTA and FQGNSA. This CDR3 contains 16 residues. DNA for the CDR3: TGTGCCAGCAGCTCCAACGACAACAGGGGACCCTACGAGCAGTACTTC. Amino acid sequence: CASSSNDNRGPYEQYF.

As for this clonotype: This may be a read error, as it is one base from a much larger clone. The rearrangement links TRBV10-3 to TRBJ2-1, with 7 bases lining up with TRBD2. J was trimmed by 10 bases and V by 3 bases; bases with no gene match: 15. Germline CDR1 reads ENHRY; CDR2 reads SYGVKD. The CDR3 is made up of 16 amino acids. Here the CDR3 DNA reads TGTGCCATCAGTGAAAGGGGTAAGCGGGACTCCTACGAGCAGTTCTTC. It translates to CAISERGKRDSYEQFF.

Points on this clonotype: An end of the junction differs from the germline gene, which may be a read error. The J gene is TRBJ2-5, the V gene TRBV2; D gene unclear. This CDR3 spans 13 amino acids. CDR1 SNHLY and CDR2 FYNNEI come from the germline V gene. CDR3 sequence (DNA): TGTGCCAGCCGGTACCAGGTGGAAGAGACCCTGTACTTC. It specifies CASRYQVEETLYF.

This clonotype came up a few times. In DNA form, the CDR3 reads TGCAGCGGGCTACAGGGGGCCGCAGATACGCAGTATTTT. It translates to CSGLQGAADTQYF. V is TRBV29-1 and J is TRBJ2-3; 9 bases align to TRBD1. The J segment lost 4 bases and the V segment lost 7 bases, leaving 6 bases of the junction unmatched. The CDR3 is 13 amino acids. CDR1 SQVTM and CDR2 ANQGSEA come from the germline V gene.

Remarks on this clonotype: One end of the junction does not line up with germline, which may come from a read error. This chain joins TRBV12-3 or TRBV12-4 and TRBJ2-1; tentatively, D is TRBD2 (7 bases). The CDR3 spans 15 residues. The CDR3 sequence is CASSPGLGGANDQFF. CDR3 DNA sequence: TGTGCCAGCAGTCCCGGACTAGGGGGTGCCAATGATCAGTTCTTC.

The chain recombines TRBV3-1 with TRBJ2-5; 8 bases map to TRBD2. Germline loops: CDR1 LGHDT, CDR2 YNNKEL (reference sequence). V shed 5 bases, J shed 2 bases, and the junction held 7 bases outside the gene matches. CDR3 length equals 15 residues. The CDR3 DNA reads TGTGCCAGCAGCTCGAATAGCGGGACGCAAGAGACCCAGTACTTC. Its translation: CASSSNSGTQETQYF.

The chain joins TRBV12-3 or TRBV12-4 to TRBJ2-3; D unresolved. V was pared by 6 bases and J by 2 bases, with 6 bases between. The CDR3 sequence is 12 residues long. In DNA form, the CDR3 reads TGTGCCAGCAGACTGACCACAGATACGCAGTATTTT. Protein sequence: CASRLTTDTQYF.

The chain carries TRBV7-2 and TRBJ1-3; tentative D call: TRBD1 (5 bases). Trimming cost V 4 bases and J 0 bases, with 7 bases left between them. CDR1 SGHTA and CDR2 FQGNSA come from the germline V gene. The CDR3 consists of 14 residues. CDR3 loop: CASSSTVSGNTIYF. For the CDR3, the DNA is TGTGCCAGCAGCTCGACAGTCTCTGGAAACACCATATATTTT.

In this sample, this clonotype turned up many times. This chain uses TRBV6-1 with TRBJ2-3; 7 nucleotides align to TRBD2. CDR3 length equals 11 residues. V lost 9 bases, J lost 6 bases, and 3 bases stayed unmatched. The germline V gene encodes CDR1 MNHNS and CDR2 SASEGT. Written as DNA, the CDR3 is TGTGCCAGTGGGGGGGGGGATACGCAGTATTTT. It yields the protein CASGGGDTQYF.

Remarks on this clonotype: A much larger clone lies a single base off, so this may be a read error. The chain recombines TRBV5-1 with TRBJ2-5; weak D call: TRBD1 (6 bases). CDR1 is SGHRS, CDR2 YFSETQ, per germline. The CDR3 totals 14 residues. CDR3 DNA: TGCGCCAGCAGCTTCCCCGACAGGCAAGAGACCCGGTACTTC. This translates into CASSFPDRQETRYF.

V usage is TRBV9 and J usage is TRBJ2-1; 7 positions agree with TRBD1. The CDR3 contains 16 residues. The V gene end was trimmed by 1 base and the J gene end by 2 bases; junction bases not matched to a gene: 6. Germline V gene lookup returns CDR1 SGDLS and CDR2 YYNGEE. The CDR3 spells CASSVSGTAAYNEQFF. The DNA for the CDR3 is TGTGCCAGCAGCGTATCTGGGACAGCGGCCTACAATGAGCAGTTCTTC.

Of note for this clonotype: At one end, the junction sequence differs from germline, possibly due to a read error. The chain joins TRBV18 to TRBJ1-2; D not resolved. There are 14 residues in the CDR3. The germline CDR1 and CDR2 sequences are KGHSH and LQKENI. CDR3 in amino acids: CAGSPPGPAYGYTF. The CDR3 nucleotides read TGTGCCGGCTCACCACCGGGTCCAGCCTATGGCTACACCTTC.

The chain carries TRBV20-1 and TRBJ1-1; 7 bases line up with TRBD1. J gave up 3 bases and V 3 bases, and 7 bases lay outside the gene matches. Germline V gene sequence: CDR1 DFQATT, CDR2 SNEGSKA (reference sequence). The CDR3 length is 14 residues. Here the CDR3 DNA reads TGCAGTGCTAGCAGGACAGGAGGGTACACTGAAGCTTTCTTT. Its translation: CSASRTGGYTEAFF.

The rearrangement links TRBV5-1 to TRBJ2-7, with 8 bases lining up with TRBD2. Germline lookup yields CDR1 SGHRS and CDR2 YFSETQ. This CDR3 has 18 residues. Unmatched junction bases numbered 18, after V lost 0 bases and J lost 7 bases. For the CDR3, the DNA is TGCGCCAGCAGCTTGGGCCCGGATAGGGCGGGAGGCCGGGAAGAGCAGTACTTC. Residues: CASSLGPDRAGGREEQYF.

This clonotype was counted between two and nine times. The DNA of the CDR3 is TGTGCCAGCGGACAGGGCCTCATGAACACTGAAGCTTTCTTT. Protein product: CASGQGLMNTEAFF. The V gene is TRBV27, the J gene TRBJ1-1; 8 positions agree with TRBD1. The V gene end was trimmed by 8 bases and the J gene end by 0 bases; junction bases not matched to a gene: 5. This CDR3 comprises 14 residues. Germline V gives CDR1 MNHEY, CDR2 SMNVEV (reference sequence).

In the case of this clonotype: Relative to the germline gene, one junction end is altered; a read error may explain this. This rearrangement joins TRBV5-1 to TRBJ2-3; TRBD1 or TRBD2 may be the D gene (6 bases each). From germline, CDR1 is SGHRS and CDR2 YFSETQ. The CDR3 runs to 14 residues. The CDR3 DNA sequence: TGCGCCAGCCGCCCGTGGAGGGACACAGATGCGCAGTATTTT. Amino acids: CASRPWRDTDAQYF.

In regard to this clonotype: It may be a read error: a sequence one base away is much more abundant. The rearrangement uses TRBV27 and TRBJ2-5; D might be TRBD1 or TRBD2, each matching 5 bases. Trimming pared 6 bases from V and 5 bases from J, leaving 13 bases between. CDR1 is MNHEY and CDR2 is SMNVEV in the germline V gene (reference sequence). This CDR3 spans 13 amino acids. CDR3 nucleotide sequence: TGTGCCAGCAGGTACAGGATAGCGGAGACCCAGTACTTC. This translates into CASRYRIAETQYF.

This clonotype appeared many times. This chain's CDR3 is CASSQDSITDEQYF. In DNA, the CDR3 is TGTGCCAGCAGCCAGGACTCAATTACGGACGAGCAGTACTTC. J is TRBJ2-7 and V is TRBV7-2; D may be TRBD2 (5 bases). Trimming pared 5 bases from V and 5 bases from J, leaving 16 bases between. Germline V gives CDR1 SGHTA, CDR2 FQGNSA. The CDR3 runs 14 residues.

The CDR3 DNA reads TGTGCCATCAGGGATAGCAGCGAGGGAGATACGCAGTATTTT. It specifies CAIRDSSEGDTQYF. The chain links TRBV10-3 to TRBJ2-3, with D perhaps matching TRBD2 (5 bases). V was trimmed by 6 bases and J by 5 bases, leaving 15 bases between them. Germline CDR1 reads ENHRY; CDR2 reads SYGVKD. The CDR3 runs to 14 residues.

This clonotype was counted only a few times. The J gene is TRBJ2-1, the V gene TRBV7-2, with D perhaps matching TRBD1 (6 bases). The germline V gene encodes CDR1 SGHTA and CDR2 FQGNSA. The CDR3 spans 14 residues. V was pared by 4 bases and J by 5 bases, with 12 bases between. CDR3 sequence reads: CASSSIGGNNEQFF. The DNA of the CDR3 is TGTGCCAGCAGCTCCATTGGGGGCAACAATGAGCAGTTCTTC.

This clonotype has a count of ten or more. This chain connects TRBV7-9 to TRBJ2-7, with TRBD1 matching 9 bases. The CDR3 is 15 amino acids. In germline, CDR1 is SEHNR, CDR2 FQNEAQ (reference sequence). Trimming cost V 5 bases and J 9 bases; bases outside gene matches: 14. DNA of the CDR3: TGTGCCAGCAGCCCTATTGGGACAGGGCCGGACGGGCAGTACTTC. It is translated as CASSPIGTGPDGQYF. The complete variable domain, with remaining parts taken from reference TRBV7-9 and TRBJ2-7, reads DTGVSQNPRHKITKRGQNVTFRCDPISEHNRLYWYRQTLGQGPEFLTYFQNEAQLEKSRLLSDRFSAERPKGSFSTLEIQRTEQGDSAMYLCASSPIGTGPDGQYFGPGTRLTVT.

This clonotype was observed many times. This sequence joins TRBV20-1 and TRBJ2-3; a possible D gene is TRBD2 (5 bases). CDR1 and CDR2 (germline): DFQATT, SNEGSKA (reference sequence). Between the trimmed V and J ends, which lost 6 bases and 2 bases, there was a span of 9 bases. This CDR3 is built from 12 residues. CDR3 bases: TGCAGTGCGAAGACTACCACAGATACGCAGTATTTT. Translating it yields CSAKTTTDTQYF.